These 24 T cell receptor beta chains were all obtained from the same sample, sequenced in a study of shared clonotypes between healthy human individuals. TCRdb's table, derived via immunoSEQ multiplex PCR, lists solely in-frame clones and lacks some. Of millions of clones listed, around 94% are singletons. The sample taken for sequencing was naive CD4+ T cells sorted from blood. The subset: CD45RA+ positively selected. These receptors all come from a young man in good health.

Only one count was recorded for this clone. This chain connects TRBV11-2 to TRBJ1-2, with no clear D. There are 16 residues in the CDR3. CDR1 and CDR2 (germline): SGHAT, FQNNGV. The V end was cut by 0 bases, the J end by 2 bases, with 13 bases between. The CDR3 DNA is TGTGCCAGCAGCTTAGATGAGGACTTAACGAACTATGGCTACACCTTC. Protein sequence: CASSLDEDLTNYGYTF.

The rearrangement links TRBV7-9 to TRBJ2-3; 14 nucleotides match TRBD2. Germline assignment: CDR1 SEHNR and CDR2 FQNEAQ (reference sequence). The CDR3 totals 17 residues. V shed 4 bases, J shed 5 bases, and the junction held 8 bases outside the gene matches. Here the CDR3 reads CASSSPGLAGVRDTQYF. CDR3 nucleotide sequence: TGTGCCAGCAGCTCGCCGGGACTAGCGGGAGTACGAGATACGCAGTATTTT.

This clone has only one observation. This sample also contains other DNA sequences that code for the same CDR3. V is TRBV2 and J is TRBJ1-5; D unresolved. This CDR3 contains 14 residues. Trimming removed 7 bases at V and 2 bases at J, with 12 bases between. Germline values: CDR1 SNHLY, CDR2 FYNNEI. Here the CDR3 reads CASKTGTGNQPQHF. CDR3 DNA sequence: TGTGCCAGCAAGACGGGAACGGGCAATCAGCCCCAGCATTTT.

The chain recombines TRBV7-2 with TRBJ1-3; a weak D match, TRBD1 (5 bases). Trimming pared 8 bases from V and 0 bases from J, leaving 11 bases between. This CDR3 has 14 residues. CDR1 is SGHTA and CDR2 is FQGNSA in the germline V gene. In nucleotides, the CDR3 is TGTGCCAGCGCTGTCGGGGGCTCTGGAAACACCATATATTTT. The encoded protein is CASAVGGSGNTIYF.

CDR3 bases: TGTGCCAGCAGTAAAGACCTTACGAGCTCCTACGAGCAGTACTTC. Translated, it gives CASSKDLTSSYEQYF. This rearrangement joins TRBV6-1 to TRBJ2-7; D remains ambiguous. Between the trimmed V and J ends, which lost 5 bases and 0 bases, there was a span of 14 bases. The germline gives CDR1 MNHNS, CDR2 SASEGT. The length of the CDR3 is 15 residues.

The rearrangement joins TRBV19 to TRBJ1-5, with D unresolved. Germline CDR1 is LNHDA and CDR2 is SQIVND (reference sequence). V shed 3 bases and J shed 5 bases, with 8 bases lying between them. The CDR3 has 13 amino acids. The chain's CDR3 is CASSIFIDQPQHF. The CDR3 coding sequence is TGTGCCAGTAGTATTTTCATTGATCAGCCCCAGCATTTT.

The chain links TRBV5-1 to TRBJ2-7; 8 nucleotides line up with TRBD2. V was pared by 2 bases and J by 5 bases, with 3 bases of the junction left unmatched. CDR1 SGHRS and CDR2 YFSETQ come from the germline V gene. The CDR3 is made up of 13 amino acids. Here the CDR3 reads CASSFLLADEQYF. The CDR3 nucleotides are TGCGCCAGCAGCTTTCTACTAGCGGACGAGCAGTACTTC. Drawing the rest from reference TRBV5-1 and TRBJ2-7, the complete variable domain is KAGVTQTPRYLIKTRGQQVTLSCSPISGHRSVSWYQQTPGQGLQFLFEYFSETQRNKGNFPGRFSGRQFSNSRSEMNVSTLELGDSALYLCASSFLLADEQYFGPGTRLTVT.

This chain links TRBV7-8 with TRBJ1-2; tentatively, D is TRBD1 (5 bases). This CDR3 comprises 14 residues. Germline CDR1 SGHVS, CDR2 FQNEAQ. Trimming stripped 1 base from V and 2 bases from J, with 8 bases between. CDR3 DNA sequence: TGTGCCAGCAGCTTAGGGGGACTGAACTATGGCTACACCTTC. Amino acid sequence: CASSLGGLNYGYTF.

The chain recombines TRBV30 with TRBJ1-6, with 8 positions matching TRBD1. Germline V gene lookup returns CDR1 GTSNPN and CDR2 SVGIG (reference sequence). The CDR3 length is 12 residues. Trimming cost V 3 bases and J 10 bases; bases outside gene matches: 2. The CDR3, as DNA: TGTGCCTGGAGCCGGACAGGGTCACCCCTCCACTTT. Its protein product is CAWSRTGSPLHF.

V and J are TRBV15 and TRBJ2-4, with 8 bases lining up with TRBD2. Germline lookup yields CDR1 LNHNV and CDR2 YYDKDF (reference sequence). The CDR3 spans 16 residues. Germline trimming cut 5 bases from V and 6 bases from J; bases unmatched to any gene: 12. The chain's CDR3 is CATSGPGGPGRNIQYF. In DNA, the CDR3 is TGTGCCACCAGCGGACCGGGGGGGCCGGGTAGAAACATTCAGTACTTC.

The V call is TRBV30, the J call TRBJ1-4, with D unclear. V lost 0 bases to trimming and J lost 6 bases, with 17 bases between them. Germline V gene lookup returns CDR1 GTSNPN and CDR2 SVGIG (reference sequence). The CDR3 is made up of 16 amino acids. The CDR3 region is CAWSVERRGRDEKLFF. The CDR3 DNA reads as TGTGCCTGGAGTGTTGAGAGGCGGGGTAGGGATGAAAAACTGTTTTTT.

The rearrangement uses TRBV11-2 and TRBJ1-2; TRBD1 matches 7 bases. This CDR3 has 13 amino acids. Germline CDR1 and CDR2: SGHAT and FQNNGV. The junction had 7 bases not matched to a gene; V was cut back by 5 bases and J by 7 bases. CDR3 in DNA: TGTGCCAGCAGCGCGAGACAGGGAAGTGGCTACACCTTC. Its translation: CASSARQGSGYTF.

The rearrangement uses TRBV18 and TRBJ2-7; 9 nucleotides agree with TRBD1. Germline CDR1 KGHSH, CDR2 LQKENI. V trimming: 3 bases; J trimming: 5 bases; junction bases outside the gene matches: 5. The CDR3 runs to 14 residues. The CDR3 loop reads CASSPIQGANEQYF. CDR3 bases: TGTGCCAGCTCACCGATACAGGGGGCGAACGAGCAGTACTTC. The complete variable domain, with remaining parts taken from reference TRBV18 and TRBJ2-7, reads NAGVMQNPRHLVRRRGQEARLRCSPMKGHSHVYWYRQLPEEGLKFMVYLQKENIIDESGMPKERFSAEFPKEGPSILRIQQVVRGDSAAYFCASSPIQGANEQYFGPGTRLTVT.

The genes are TRBV25-1 and TRBJ2-7; 7 positions agree with TRBD1. The CDR3 extends over 16 amino acids. CDR1 and CDR2 (germline): MGHDK, SYGVNS. Germline trimming cut 4 bases from V and 5 bases from J; bases unmatched to any gene: 14. The CDR3: CASSAMGQLGLHEQYF. As DNA, the CDR3 is TGTGCCAGCAGTGCCATGGGACAGCTTGGTTTACACGAGCAGTACTTC.

V and J are TRBV27 and TRBJ2-3; 12 bases fit TRBD2. After removal of 4 bases from V and 9 bases from J, the junction contained 8 bases not matched to a gene. The CDR3 spans 15 residues. The germline V gene has CDR1 MNHEY and CDR2 SMNVEV (reference sequence). The CDR3 sequence: CASSSLAGGPKTQYF. CDR3 sequence (DNA): TGTGCCAGCAGTTCTCTAGCGGGGGGGCCCAAGACGCAGTATTTT.

The rearrangement uses TRBV15 and TRBJ2-5, with D possibly matching TRBD1 (6 bases). Per germline, CDR1 LNHNV and CDR2 YYDKDF (reference sequence). V was pared by 9 bases and J by 11 bases, with 25 bases between. CDR3 size: 14 residues. The CDR3 region is CATYRDTRIDAQYF. CDR3 bases: TGTGCCACTTACCGGGACACAAGGATTGACGCGCAGTACTTC.

This sequence joins TRBV11-2 and TRBJ2-7, with 7 bases aligning to TRBD1. The germline V gene encodes CDR1 SGHAT and CDR2 FQNNGV. CDR3 length: 14 residues. Trimming cost V 9 bases and J 2 bases; bases outside gene matches: 10. CDR3 loop: CASTIGGQTYEQYF. The CDR3 region has the DNA TGTGCCAGTACAATAGGGGGACAGACCTACGAGCAGTACTTC.

V and J are TRBV7-2 and TRBJ2-5; the D gene could be TRBD1 or TRBD2 (5 bases each). V was cut by 5 bases and J by 2 bases, with 12 bases left in between. Per germline, CDR1 SGHTA and CDR2 FQGNSA. CDR3 length: 14 residues. The CDR3 protein is CASSLRDGQETQYF. The CDR3 DNA sequence: TGTGCCAGCAGCCTTCGGGACGGTCAAGAGACCCAGTACTTC.

The V gene is TRBV30, the J gene TRBJ1-1, with D perhaps matching TRBD1 (5 bases). Looked up from germline, CDR1 is GTSNPN and CDR2 is SVGIG (reference sequence). With 1 base removed from V and 4 bases from J, the gap between germline ends came to 10 bases. This CDR3 has 13 amino acids. Written as DNA, the CDR3 is TGTGCCTGGAGTGGACAGTCGGCCACTGAAGCTTTCTTT. Translation gives CAWSGQSATEAFF.

This sequence joins TRBV28 and TRBJ2-3; TRBD2 agrees at 10 bases. Germline V CDR1 and CDR2: MDHEN, SYDVKM. V gave up 5 bases and J gave up 6 bases; unmatched junction bases: 5. This CDR3 comprises 14 residues. For the CDR3, the DNA is TGTGCCAGCAGTAGCGGGGGGGTCGGGGATACGCAGTATTTT. Residues: CASSSGGVGDTQYF.

The rearrangement uses TRBV7-6 and TRBJ2-5, with TRBD2 matching 7 bases. This CDR3 has 17 residues. V trimming: 6 bases; J trimming: 5 bases; junction bases outside the gene matches: 18. Per the germline V gene, CDR1 is SGHVS and CDR2 is FNYEAQ. Here the CDR3 DNA reads TGTGCCAGCAGACCCAGCGGACCGGGACTATTAATGGAGACCCAGTACTTC. It encodes CASRPSGPGLLMETQYF.

Written as DNA, the CDR3 is TGTGCCAGCAGCCGAACAGCGGGCTTAACCTACGAGCAGTACTTC. It yields the protein CASSRTAGLTYEQYF. V is TRBV28 and J is TRBJ2-7; possible D gene TRBD2, 6 bases. The CDR3 is 15 amino acids. Trimming took off 6 bases at V and 2 bases at J, with 17 bases between the two ends. Germline CDR1 and CDR2: MDHEN and SYDVKM.

V is TRBV7-2 and J is TRBJ2-7; possibly TRBD2 for D (6 bases). Germline lookup yields CDR1 SGHTA and CDR2 FQGNSA. Trimming left V 1 base short and J 1 base short, with 11 bases between. This CDR3 is built from 15 residues. CDR3 in DNA: TGTGCCAGCAGCTTAGAAATAGCGGTGTCCTACGAGCAGTACTTC. Residues: CASSLEIAVSYEQYF.

This clone was recorded once. This chain uses TRBV5-4 with TRBJ2-2, with TRBD1 as a possible D gene (6 bases). With 4 bases removed from V and 1 base from J, the gap between germline ends came to 14 bases. Germline CDR1 and CDR2: SGHNT and YYREEE (reference sequence). The CDR3 is 16 residues long. The CDR3 protein is CASSTRTAGNTGELFF. CDR3 nucleotide sequence: TGTGCCAGCAGCACCCGGACAGCAGGGAACACCGGGGAGCTGTTTTTT.